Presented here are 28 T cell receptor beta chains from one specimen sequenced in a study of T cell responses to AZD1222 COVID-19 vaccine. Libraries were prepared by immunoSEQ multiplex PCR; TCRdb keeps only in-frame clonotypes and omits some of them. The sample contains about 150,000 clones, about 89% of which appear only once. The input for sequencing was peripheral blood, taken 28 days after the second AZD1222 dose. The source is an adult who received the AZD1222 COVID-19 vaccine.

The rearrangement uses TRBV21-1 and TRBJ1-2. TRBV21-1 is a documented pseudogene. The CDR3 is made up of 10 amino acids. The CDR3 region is CASSKPGYTF. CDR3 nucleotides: TGTGCCAGCAGCAAACCTGGCTACACCTTC.

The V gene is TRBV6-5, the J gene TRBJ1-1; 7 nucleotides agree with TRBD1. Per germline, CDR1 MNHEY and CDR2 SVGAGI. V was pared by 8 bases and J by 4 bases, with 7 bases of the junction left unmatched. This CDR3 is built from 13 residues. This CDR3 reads CASGQGGGTEAFF. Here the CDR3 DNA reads TGTGCCAGCGGCCAGGGGGGGGGCACTGAAGCTTTCTTT.

Written as DNA, the CDR3 is TGTGCCTGGAATGCGGACCTCAAGTCCTATGGCTACACCTTC. Protein sequence: CAWNADLKSYGYTF. The rearrangement links TRBV30 to TRBJ1-2, with D uncertain. The CDR3 length is 14 residues. Trimming removed 4 bases from V and 4 bases from J, with 16 bases in between. The V gene's germline CDR1 is GTSNPN and CDR2 SVGIG (reference sequence).

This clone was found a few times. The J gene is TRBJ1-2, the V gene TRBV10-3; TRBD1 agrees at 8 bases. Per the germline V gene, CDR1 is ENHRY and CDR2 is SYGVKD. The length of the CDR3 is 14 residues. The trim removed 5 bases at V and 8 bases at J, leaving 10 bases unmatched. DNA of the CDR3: TGTGCCATCAGTTCGACAGGGGAAGTGGTAGGCTACACCTTC. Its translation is CAISSTGEVVGYTF.

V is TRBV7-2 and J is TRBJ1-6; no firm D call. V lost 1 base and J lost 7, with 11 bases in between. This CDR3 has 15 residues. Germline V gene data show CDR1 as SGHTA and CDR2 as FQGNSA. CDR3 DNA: TGTGCCAGCAGCTTAGACGGGAAGAGAAATTCACCCCTCCACTTT. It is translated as CASSLDGKRNSPLHF. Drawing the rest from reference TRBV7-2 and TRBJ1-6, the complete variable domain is GAGVSQSPSNKVTEKGKDVELRCDPISGHTALYWYRQSLGQGLEFLIYFQGNSAPDKSGLPSDRFSAERTGGSVSTLTIQRTQQEDSAVYLCASSLDGKRNSPLHFGNGTRLTVT.

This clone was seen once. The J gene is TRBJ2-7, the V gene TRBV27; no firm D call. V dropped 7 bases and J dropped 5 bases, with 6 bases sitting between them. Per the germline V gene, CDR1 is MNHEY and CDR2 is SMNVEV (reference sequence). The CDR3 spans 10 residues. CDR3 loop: CASISHEQYF. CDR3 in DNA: TGTGCCAGCATTTCCCACGAGCAGTACTTC.

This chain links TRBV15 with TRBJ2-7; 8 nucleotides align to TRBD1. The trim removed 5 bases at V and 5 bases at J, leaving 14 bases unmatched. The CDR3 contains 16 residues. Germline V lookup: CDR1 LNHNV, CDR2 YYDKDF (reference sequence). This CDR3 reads CATSLALRDRTHEQYF. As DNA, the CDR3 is TGTGCCACCAGCTTAGCCCTCCGGGACAGGACTCACGAGCAGTACTTC. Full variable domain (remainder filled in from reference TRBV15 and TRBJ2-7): DAMVIQNPRYQVTQFGKPVTLSCSQTLNHNVMYWYQQKSSQAPKLLFHYYDKDFNNEADTPDNFQSRRPNTSFCFLDIRSPGLGDTAMYLCATSLALRDRTHEQYFGPGTRLTVT.

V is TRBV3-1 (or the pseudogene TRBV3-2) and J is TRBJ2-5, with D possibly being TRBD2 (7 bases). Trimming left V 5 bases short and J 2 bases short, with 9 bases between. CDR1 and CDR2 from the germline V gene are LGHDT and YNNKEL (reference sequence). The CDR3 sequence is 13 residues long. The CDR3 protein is CASSRGGQETQYF. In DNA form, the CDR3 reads TGTGCCAGCAGCAGGGGGGGTCAAGAGACCCAGTACTTC.

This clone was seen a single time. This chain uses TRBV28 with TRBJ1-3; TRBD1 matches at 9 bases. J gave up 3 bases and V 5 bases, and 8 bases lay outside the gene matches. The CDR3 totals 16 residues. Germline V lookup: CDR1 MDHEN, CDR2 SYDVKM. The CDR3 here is CASSPLQGAGGNTIYF. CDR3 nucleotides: TGTGCCAGCAGTCCCCTACAGGGGGCGGGTGGAAACACCATATATTTT.

The CDR3 coding sequence is TGTGCCAGCAGTGCTACAGGGGCGCGCGGTGGTGGCTACACCTTC. It yields the protein CASSATGARGGGYTF. The chain couples TRBV28 to TRBJ1-2, with 7 bases matching TRBD1. After removal of 5 bases from V and 7 bases from J, the junction contained 13 bases not matched to a gene. The CDR3 is 15 amino acids. CDR1 and CDR2 from the germline V gene are MDHEN and SYDVKM.

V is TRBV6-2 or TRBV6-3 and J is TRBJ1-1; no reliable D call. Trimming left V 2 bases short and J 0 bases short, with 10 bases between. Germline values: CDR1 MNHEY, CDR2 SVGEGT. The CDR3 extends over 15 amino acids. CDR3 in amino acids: CASSYPGRLNTEAFF. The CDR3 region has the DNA TGTGCCAGCAGTTACCCCGGACGGCTGAACACTGAAGCTTTCTTT.

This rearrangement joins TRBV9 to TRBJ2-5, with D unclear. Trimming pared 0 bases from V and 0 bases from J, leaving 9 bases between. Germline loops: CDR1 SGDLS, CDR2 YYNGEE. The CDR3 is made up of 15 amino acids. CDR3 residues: CASSVGGFDQETQYF. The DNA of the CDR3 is TGTGCCAGCAGCGTAGGAGGCTTCGACCAAGAGACCCAGTACTTC.

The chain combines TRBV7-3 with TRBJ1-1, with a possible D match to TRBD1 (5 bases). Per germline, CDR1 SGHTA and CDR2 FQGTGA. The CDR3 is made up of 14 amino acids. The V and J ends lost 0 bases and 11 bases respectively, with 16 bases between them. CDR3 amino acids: CASSLTSGGDLAFF. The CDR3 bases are TGTGCCAGCAGCTTAACGTCGGGAGGGGATCTGGCTTTCTTT. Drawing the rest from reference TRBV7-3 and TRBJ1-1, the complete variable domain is GAGVSQTPSNKVTEKGKYVELRCDPISGHTALYWYRQSLGQGPEFLIYFQGTGAADDSGLPNDRFFAVRPEGSVSTLKIQRTERGDSAVYLCASSLTSGGDLAFFGQGTRLTVV.

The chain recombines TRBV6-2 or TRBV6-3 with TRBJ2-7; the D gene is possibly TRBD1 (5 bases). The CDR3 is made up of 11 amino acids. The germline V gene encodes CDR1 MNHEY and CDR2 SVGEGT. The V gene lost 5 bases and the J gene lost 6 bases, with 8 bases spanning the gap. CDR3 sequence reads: CASSLTGEQYF. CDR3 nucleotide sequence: TGTGCCAGCAGTCTTACAGGCGAGCAGTACTTC.

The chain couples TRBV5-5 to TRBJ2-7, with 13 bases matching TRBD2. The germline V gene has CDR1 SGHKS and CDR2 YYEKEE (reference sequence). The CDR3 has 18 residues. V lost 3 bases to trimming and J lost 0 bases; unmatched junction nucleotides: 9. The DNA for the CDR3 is TGTGCCAGCAGCTGGGGACTAGCGGGGAGGGGGAACTCCTACGAGCAGTACTTC. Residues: CASSWGLAGRGNSYEQYF.

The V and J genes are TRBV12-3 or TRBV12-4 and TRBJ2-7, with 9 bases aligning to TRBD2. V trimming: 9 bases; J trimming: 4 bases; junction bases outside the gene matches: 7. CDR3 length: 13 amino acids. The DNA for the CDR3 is TGTGCCAGTACGGCGGGGGGGCGGTACGAGCAGTACTTC. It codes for CASTAGGRYEQYF.

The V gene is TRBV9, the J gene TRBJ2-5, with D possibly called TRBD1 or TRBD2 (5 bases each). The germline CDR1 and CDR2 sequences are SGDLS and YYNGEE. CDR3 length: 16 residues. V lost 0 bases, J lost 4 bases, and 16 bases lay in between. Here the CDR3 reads CASSVGNPGAGETQYF. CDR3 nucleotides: TGTGCCAGCAGCGTAGGGAATCCCGGGGCCGGAGAGACCCAGTACTTC.

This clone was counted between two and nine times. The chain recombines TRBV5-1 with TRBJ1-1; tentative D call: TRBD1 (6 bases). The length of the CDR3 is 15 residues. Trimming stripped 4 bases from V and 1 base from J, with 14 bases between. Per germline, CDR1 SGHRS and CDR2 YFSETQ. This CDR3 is CASSPSGDKNTEAFF. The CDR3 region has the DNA TGCGCCAGCAGCCCTTCGGGGGACAAGAACACTGAAGCTTTCTTT.

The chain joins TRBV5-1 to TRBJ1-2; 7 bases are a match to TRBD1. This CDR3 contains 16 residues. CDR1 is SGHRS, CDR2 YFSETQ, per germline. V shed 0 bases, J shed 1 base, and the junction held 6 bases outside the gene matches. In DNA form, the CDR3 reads TGCGCCAGCAGCTTGGAGGGGGCCTTTTATAACTATGGCTACACCTTC. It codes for CASSLEGAFYNYGYTF.

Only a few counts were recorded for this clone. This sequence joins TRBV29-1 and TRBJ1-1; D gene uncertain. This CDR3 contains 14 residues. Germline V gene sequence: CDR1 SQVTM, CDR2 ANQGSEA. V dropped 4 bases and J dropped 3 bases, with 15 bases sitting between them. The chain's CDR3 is CSVVVTARDTEAFF. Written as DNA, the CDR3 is TGCAGCGTTGTGGTGACGGCGCGGGACACTGAAGCTTTCTTT.

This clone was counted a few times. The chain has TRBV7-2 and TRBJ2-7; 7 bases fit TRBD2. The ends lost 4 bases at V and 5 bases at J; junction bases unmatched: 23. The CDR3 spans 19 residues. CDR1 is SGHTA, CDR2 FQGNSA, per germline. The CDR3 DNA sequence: TGTGCCAGCAGCTCCCAAGCGGGATTCGGGCACCGGGGTACTAACGAGCAGTACTTC. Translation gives CASSSQAGFGHRGTNEQYF.

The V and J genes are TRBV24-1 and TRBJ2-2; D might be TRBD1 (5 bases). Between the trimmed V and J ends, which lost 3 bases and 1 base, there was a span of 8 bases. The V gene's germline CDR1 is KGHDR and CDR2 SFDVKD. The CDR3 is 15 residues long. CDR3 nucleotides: TGTGCCACCAGTGATCGGACAAGGAACACCGGGGAGCTGTTTTTT. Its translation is CATSDRTRNTGELFF.

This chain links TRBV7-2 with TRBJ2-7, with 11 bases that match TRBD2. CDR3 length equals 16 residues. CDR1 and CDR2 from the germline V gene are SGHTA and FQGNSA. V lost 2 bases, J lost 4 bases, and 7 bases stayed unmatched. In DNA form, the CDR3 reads TGTGCCAGCAGCTTAAATAGCGGGAGGGCCGTTTACGAGCAGTACTTC. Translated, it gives CASSLNSGRAVYEQYF.

CDR3 region: CASSLGISRTDTQYF. In DNA, the CDR3 is TGTGCCAGCAGCTTGGGGATAAGCCGCACAGATACGCAGTATTTT. This chain uses TRBV7-3 with TRBJ2-3, with unresolved D. Trimming left V 3 bases short and J 1 base short, with 11 bases between. CDR3 length equals 15 residues. Germline assignment: CDR1 SGHTA and CDR2 FQGTGA.

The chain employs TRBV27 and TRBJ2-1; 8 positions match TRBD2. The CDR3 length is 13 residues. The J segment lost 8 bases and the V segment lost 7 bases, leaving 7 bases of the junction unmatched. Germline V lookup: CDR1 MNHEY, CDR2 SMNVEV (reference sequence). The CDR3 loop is CASKGAGGHEQFF. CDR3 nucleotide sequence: TGTGCCAGCAAGGGCGCGGGGGGACATGAGCAGTTCTTC.

CDR3 region: CATREGPQPQHF. As DNA, the CDR3 is TGTGCCACCAGGGAGGGGCCTCAGCCCCAGCATTTT. V is TRBV28 and J is TRBJ1-5; D is possibly TRBD1 (5 bases). Germline-derived CDR1 and CDR2 are MDHEN and SYDVKM. Deletions cut 10 bases from V and 6 bases from J, with 13 bases between. This CDR3 contains 12 residues.

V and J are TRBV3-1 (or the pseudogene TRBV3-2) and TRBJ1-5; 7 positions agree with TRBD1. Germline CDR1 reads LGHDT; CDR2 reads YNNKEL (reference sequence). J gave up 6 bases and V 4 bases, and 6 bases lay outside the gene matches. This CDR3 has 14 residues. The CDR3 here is CASSPDRAVQPQHF. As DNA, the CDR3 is TGTGCCAGCAGCCCCGACAGGGCGGTTCAGCCCCAGCATTTT.

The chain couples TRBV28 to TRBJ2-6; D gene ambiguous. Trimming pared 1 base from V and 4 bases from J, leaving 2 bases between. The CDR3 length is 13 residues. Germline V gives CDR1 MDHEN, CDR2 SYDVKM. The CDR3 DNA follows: TGTGCCAGCAGTTTATCCGGGGCCAACGTCCTGACTTTC. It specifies CASSLSGANVLTF.